This T cell receptor (beta chain) was recovered during a study of CD8 T cells in ankylosing spondylitis. Overall study findings and caveats: Characteristic of ankylosing spondylitis blood, it appeared, was a TCR beta motif comprising about eight highly homologous variants. Matched ankylosing spondylitis synovial fluid reportedly showed significant enrichment of disease-linked clones. CD8+ by phenotype, disease-linked clones were relatively rare in peripheral blood.

Germline V gene sequence: CDR1 ENHRY, CDR2 SYGVKD. V dropped 1 base and J dropped 3 bases, with 15 bases sitting between them. The CDR3 contains 16 residues. Making the TCR beta libraries involved quantitative 5'-RACE with molecular barcodes. TCRdb itself ran the 5' RACE reads through MiXCR, one entry per CDR3 protein. Among some 270,000 distinct CDR3 sequences listed, more than 15% were seen once. Only a few counts were recorded for this clonotype. The target antigen is unknown. The sequencing input was blood, either unsorted or a sorted T cell fraction (not recorded which). The V and J genes are TRBV10-3 and TRBJ2-5; TRBD1 might be the D (6 bases). This TCR was recovered from a male donor with ankylosing spondylitis or in good health (not recorded which). The CDR3 nucleotides read TGTGCCATCAGTGAGTTGGGGGCAGACCTCGAAGAGACCCAGTACTTC. Encoded protein: CAISELGADLEETQYF.